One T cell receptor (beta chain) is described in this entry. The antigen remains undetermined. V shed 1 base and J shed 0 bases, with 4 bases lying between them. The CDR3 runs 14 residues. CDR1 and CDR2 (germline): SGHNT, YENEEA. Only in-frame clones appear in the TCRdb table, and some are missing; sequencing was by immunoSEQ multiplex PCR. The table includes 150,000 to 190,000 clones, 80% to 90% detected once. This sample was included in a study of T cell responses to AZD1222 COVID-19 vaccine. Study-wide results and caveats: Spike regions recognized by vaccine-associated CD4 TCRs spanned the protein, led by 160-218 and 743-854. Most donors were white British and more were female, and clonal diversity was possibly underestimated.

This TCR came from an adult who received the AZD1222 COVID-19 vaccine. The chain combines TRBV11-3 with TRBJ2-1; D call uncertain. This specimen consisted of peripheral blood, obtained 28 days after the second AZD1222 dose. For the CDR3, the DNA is TGTGCCAGCAGCTTAGGGAGCTCCTACAATGAGCAGTTCTTC. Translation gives CASSLGSSYNEQFF. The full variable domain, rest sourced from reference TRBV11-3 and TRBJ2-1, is EAGVVQSPRYKIIEKKQPVAFWCNPISGHNTLYWYLQNLGQGPELLIRYENEEAVDDSQLPKDRFSAERLKGVDSTLKIQPAELGDSAVYLCASSLGSSYNEQFFGPGTRLTVL.